The 14 T cell receptor beta chains presented below share a single source sample, sequenced in a study of blood T cell repertoires in COVID-19. Profiled with immunoSEQ multiplex PCR; TCRdb holds only in-frame clones, not every one. The sample contains about 280,000 clones, 88% of which appear only once. The specimen was PBMCs or T cells enriched from blood (not recorded which). These receptors were obtained from a woman in her fifties or sixties in a cohort exposed to, infected with or recovered from COVID-19 (not recorded which).

This chain joins TRBV2 and TRBJ2-5; 7 bases line up with TRBD2. CDR1 SNHLY and CDR2 FYNNEI come from the germline V gene. The CDR3 runs to 13 residues. Trimming removed 7 bases from V and 7 bases from J; junction bases left unmatched: 9. The CDR3 region has the DNA TGTGCCAGCACGGGGACTAACTACGGGACCCAGTACTTC. Encoded protein: CASTGTNYGTQYF.

This clone was seen only once. The chain links TRBV28 to TRBJ2-1; 8 nucleotides line up with TRBD2. The CDR3 length is 15 residues. The germline V gene encodes CDR1 MDHEN and CDR2 SYDVKM. The V and J ends lost 5 bases and 7 bases, in that order; junction bases with no gene match: 10. Here the CDR3 DNA reads TGTGCCAGCAGTCGTCCAGGCGGGAGGAGGAATGAGCAGTTCTTC. This gives the protein CASSRPGGRRNEQFF.

The genes are TRBV28 and TRBJ2-7, with TRBD2 as a possible D gene (5 bases). V lost 1 base and J 0 bases, leaving 10 bases between the germline ends. CDR3 length: 15 amino acids. The germline CDR1 and CDR2 sequences are MDHEN and SYDVKM. Written as DNA, the CDR3 is TGTGCCAGCAGTTTATTCGGGCGGGCCTCCTACGAGCAGTACTTC. Translated, it gives CASSLFGRASYEQYF.

The rearrangement links TRBV11-1 to TRBJ1-1; D possibly corresponds to TRBD1 (6 bases). Germline V lookup: CDR1 SGHAT, CDR2 FQDESV (reference sequence). The CDR3 extends over 14 amino acids. V dropped 2 bases and J dropped 2 bases, with 9 bases sitting between them. CDR3 in DNA: TGTGCCAGCAGCTTAAGAGGGGGAAACACTGAAGCTTTCTTT. Amino acid sequence: CASSLRGGNTEAFF.

The chain joins TRBV2 to TRBJ1-4; no reliable D call. Trimming took 6 bases from V and 0 from J, leaving 8 bases between them. CDR1 and CDR2 (germline): SNHLY, FYNNEI. This CDR3 has 14 residues. CDR3 nucleotide sequence: TGTGCCAGCAGGTCGGCGGCAACTAATGAAAAACTGTTTTTT. This codes for CASRSAATNEKLFF.

The chain carries TRBV5-6 and TRBJ1-5; no firm D call. Trimming removed 2 bases from V and 6 bases from J, with 12 bases in between. Per germline, CDR1 SGHDT and CDR2 YYEEEE. The CDR3 is 14 amino acids. Here the CDR3 reads CASSFEGRIQPQHF. The CDR3 nucleotides are TGTGCCAGCAGCTTCGAGGGTCGCATTCAGCCCCAGCATTTT. Drawing the rest from reference TRBV5-6 and TRBJ1-5, the complete variable domain is DAGVTQSPTHLIKTRGQQVTLRCSPKSGHDTVSWYQQALGQGPQFIFQYYEEEERQRGNFPDRFSGHQFPNYSSELNVNALLLGDSALYLCASSFEGRIQPQHFGDGTRLSIL.

This clone has just one count. The J gene is TRBJ2-3, the V gene TRBV5-3; TRBD2 aligns across 14 bases. TRBV5-3 is an open reading frame whose function is uncertain. The ends lost 4 bases at V and 1 base at J; junction bases unmatched: 11. CDR3 size: 19 residues. CDR3 in DNA: TGTGCCAGAAGCCCGGGACTAGCGGGGGTGGAGAGGGGCACAGATACGCAGTATTTT. Translation: CARSPGLAGVERGTDTQYF.

CDR3 sequence (DNA): TGTGCCAGCAGGGGAGAACGAACAGATACGCAGTATTTT. The encoded protein is CASRGERTDTQYF. The chain is built from TRBV11-2 and TRBJ2-3, with TRBD2 as a possible D gene (5 bases). The ends were cut back, 6 bases at V and 3 bases at J, with 10 bases in the middle. This CDR3 is built from 13 residues. Looked up from germline, CDR1 is SGHAT and CDR2 is FQNNGV.

The chain carries TRBV18 and TRBJ2-5; a possible D gene is TRBD2 (6 bases). V lost 1 base and J lost 3, with 9 bases in between. Looked up from germline, CDR1 is KGHSH and CDR2 is LQKENI. CDR3 length equals 14 residues. The CDR3 reads CASSPRASEETQYF. As DNA, the CDR3 is TGTGCCAGCTCACCACGGGCTAGCGAAGAGACCCAGTACTTC.

The rearrangement uses TRBV14 and TRBJ2-5; the match to TRBD1 covers 7 bases. CDR3 length: 16 residues. The J segment lost 0 bases and the V segment lost 5 bases, leaving 9 bases of the junction unmatched. Germline V lookup: CDR1 SGHDN, CDR2 FVKESK. CDR3 region: CASSSKGQMYQETQYF. In DNA form, the CDR3 reads TGTGCCAGCAGCTCGAAGGGACAGATGTACCAAGAGACCCAGTACTTC.

The rearrangement joins TRBV28 to TRBJ1-1; TRBD1 is a possible D gene (6 bases). CDR1 is MDHEN, CDR2 SYDVKM, per germline. This CDR3 contains 14 residues. Trimming cost V 2 bases and J 4 bases, with 11 bases left between them. The CDR3 nucleotides are TGTGCCAGCAGTTTACCCCACAGGGCCACTGAAGCTTTCTTT. Amino acid sequence: CASSLPHRATEAFF.

The chain recombines TRBV30 with TRBJ1-4; D remains ambiguous. The V gene lost 0 bases and the J gene lost 4 bases, with 18 bases spanning the gap. Germline loops: CDR1 GTSNPN, CDR2 SVGIG (reference sequence). The CDR3 has 17 residues. The CDR3 nucleotides are TGTGCCTGGAGTGTGGAATCTGCAGGTTTTTTTAATGAAAAACTGTTTTTT. This codes for CAWSVESAGFFNEKLFF.

The DNA of the CDR3 is TGTGCCAGCAGGCACCCCTCAGGGTCGCCTGGAAACACCATATATTTT. As protein: CASRHPSGSPGNTIYF. The chain carries TRBV28 and TRBJ1-3; a weak D match, TRBD1 (5 bases). The germline gives CDR1 MDHEN, CDR2 SYDVKM. V lost 6 bases and J lost 2, with 17 bases in between. The CDR3 consists of 16 residues.

The rearrangement links TRBV27 to TRBJ2-7; D might be TRBD2 (6 bases). Trimming took off 5 bases at V and 5 bases at J, with 22 bases between the two ends. Germline loops: CDR1 MNHEY, CDR2 SMNVEV (reference sequence). The CDR3 sequence is 16 residues long. The chain's CDR3 is CASSPLLASASHEQYF. The CDR3 DNA follows: TGTGCCAGCAGTCCATTGCTAGCGTCCGCGTCCCACGAGCAGTACTTC.